A selection of T cell receptor beta chains follows, all from one sample in a study of blood T cell repertoires in COVID-19. TCRdb's copy holds only in-frame clones and misses some; the assay was immunoSEQ multiplex PCR. The top ten hold over 9.5% of the sample, which has a few hundred thousand clones, roughly 80% seen once. Sequenced input: peripheral blood. These receptors were obtained from a woman aged 80 or over with COVID-19, enrolled during active disease. CDR3s include the opening cysteine and the closing phenylalanine or tryptophan. Each record gives: D gene, J gene, clone size, V gene, CDR3 protein, CDR3 DNA. A D gene is named only where the DNA matches it firmly. Clone size is given for some rows only: seen once, a few or many times, or a class if the clone is expanded.

- TRBJ2-3 few TRBV30 CAWSVQGAGDTQYF TGTGCCTGGAGTGTACAAGGGGCAGGAGATACGCAGTATTTT
TRBD1 TRBJ2-2 - TRBV19 CASSSRDRGRGGELFF TGTGCCAGTAGTTCCCGGGACAGGGGAAGGGGCGGGGAGCTGTTTTTT
- TRBJ1-2 - TRBV28 CASSFLGAGGYGYTF TGTGCCAGCAGTTTCTTAGGGGCCGGGGGCTATGGCTACACCTTC
- TRBJ1-2 - TRBV12-3/TRBV12-4 CASSLGAQGYTF TGTGCCAGCAGTTTAGGGGCCCAGGGCTACACCTTC
TRBD1 TRBJ1-4 few TRBV7-2 CASSSGTGRNEKLFF TGTGCCAGCAGCTCAGGGACAGGACGTAATGAAAAACTGTTTTTT
TRBD1 TRBJ1-2 once TRBV3-1/TRBV3-2 CASSLRTGADYTF TGTGCCAGCAGCCTCCGGACAGGTGCTGACTACACCTTC
- TRBJ1-5 - TRBV5-1 CASSLGGVSNQPQHF TGCGCCAGCAGCTTGGGGGGAGTTAGCAATCAGCCCCAGCATTTT
- TRBJ2-5 - TRBV19 CASSHWAQEKETQYF TGTGCCAGTAGCCATTGGGCACAGGAGAAAGAGACCCAGTACTTC
TRBD1 TRBJ2-1 - TRBV3-1/TRBV3-2 CASSFQGQGFYNEQFF TGTGCCAGCAGCTTCCAGGGACAGGGCTTTTACAATGAGCAGTTCTTC
- TRBJ1-1 - TRBV27 CASSQGNTEAFF TGTGCCAGCAGCCAGGGGAACACTGAAGCTTTCTTT
- TRBJ2-7 once TRBV10-3 CAISGAGSYEQYF TGTGCCATCAGTGGCGCGGGGAGCTACGAGCAGTACTTC
- TRBJ2-1 - TRBV20-1 CSAATAAIAFF TGCAGTGCTGCAACGGCGGCTATAGCGTTCTTC
TRBD2 TRBJ2-5 - TRBV4-2 CASSPLAGGPETQYF TGTGCCAGCAGCCCTTTAGCGGGGGGGCCGGAGACCCAGTACTTC
- TRBJ2-7 - TRBV5-4 CASSLEGSFYEQYF TGTGCCAGCAGCTTGGAGGGGTCATTCTACGAGCAGTACTTC
TRBD1 TRBJ1-6 - TRBV9 CASSVGQGGLNSPLHF TGTGCCAGCAGCGTAGGACAGGGTGGGTTGAATTCACCCCTCCACTTT
- TRBJ2-1 - TRBV2 CASSEETLYNEQFF TGTGCCAGCAGTGAAGAGACACTGTACAATGAGCAGTTCTTC
- TRBJ1-5 - TRBV3-1/TRBV3-2 CASSPQGFSNQPQHF TGTGCCAGCAGCCCTCAGGGTTTTAGCAATCAGCCCCAGCATTTT
TRBD2 TRBJ2-1 - TRBV5-1 CASSLVSGGVNNEQFF TGCGCCAGCAGCTTAGTCAGCGGGGGAGTAAACAATGAGCAGTTCTTC
- TRBJ2-3 - TRBV6-5 CASSYSRGSDTQYF TGTGCCAGCAGTTACTCGAGGGGGTCAGATACGCAGTATTTT
TRBD1 TRBJ1-2 - TRBV6-5 CASRPPGTGVYGYTF TGTGCCAGCAGGCCTCCCGGGACAGGGGTTTATGGCTACACCTTC